This entry describes one T cell receptor beta chain. The CDR3 has 14 residues. Looked up from germline, CDR1 is LGHDT and CDR2 is YNNKEL (reference sequence). Trimming at V came to 2 bases and at J to 3 bases, leaving 4 bases not matched to a gene. The sample is drawn from a study of CD8 T cells in Susac syndrome. A quantity of about 0.5 to 1 ug RNA underwent reverse transcription using random hexamers. Across 54 Vbeta and 13 Jbeta, TCR beta CDR3 was amplified with immunoSEQ multiplex PCR. TCRdb redid the calling of the immunoSEQ multiplex PCR reads with MiXCR, one entry per CDR3 protein. The repertoire consists of 190,000 or so distinct CDR3 sequences, with roughly 96% occurring once and the leading ten covering approximately 0.097%. CD8+ and CD4+ blood T cells underwent TCR beta sequencing. The multiple sclerosis controls consisted of treatment-naive patients with relapsing-remitting disease, either stable or active. TEMRA cells were FACS-enriched, and CD8+ and CD4+ T cells were isolated negatively.

The receptor was isolated from a human donor with multiple sclerosis. The chain employs TRBV3-1 and TRBJ2-7; 7 bases are a match to TRBD2. Sequencing was carried out using CD4+ T cells from PBMCs. This chain's CDR3 is CASSQLPGGYEQYF. DNA for the CDR3: TGTGCCAGCAGCCAATTGCCGGGGGGCTACGAGCAGTACTTC.